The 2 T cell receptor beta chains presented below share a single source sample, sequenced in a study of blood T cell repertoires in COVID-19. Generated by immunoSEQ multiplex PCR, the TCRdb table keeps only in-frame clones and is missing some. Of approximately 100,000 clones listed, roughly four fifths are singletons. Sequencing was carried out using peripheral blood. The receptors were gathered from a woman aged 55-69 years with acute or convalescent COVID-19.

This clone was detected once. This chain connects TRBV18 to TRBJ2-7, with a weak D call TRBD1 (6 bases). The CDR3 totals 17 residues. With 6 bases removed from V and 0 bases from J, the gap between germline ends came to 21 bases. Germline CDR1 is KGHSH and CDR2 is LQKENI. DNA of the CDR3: TGTGCCAGCTCTCCTAGGACAGCCTTACTTCCCTCCTACGAGCAGTACTTC. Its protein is CASSPRTALLPSYEQYF.

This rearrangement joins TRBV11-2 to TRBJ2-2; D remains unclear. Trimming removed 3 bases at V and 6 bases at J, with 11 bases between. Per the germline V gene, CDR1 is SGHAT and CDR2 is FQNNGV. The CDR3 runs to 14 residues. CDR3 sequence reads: CASSFTAGAGELFF. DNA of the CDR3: TGTGCCAGCAGCTTCACAGCTGGCGCCGGGGAGCTGTTTTTT. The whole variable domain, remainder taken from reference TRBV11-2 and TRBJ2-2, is EAGVAQSPRYKIIEKRQSVAFWCNPISGHATLYWYQQILGQGPKLLIQFQNNGVVDDSQLPKDRFSAERLKGVDSTLKIQPAKLEDSAVYLCASSFTAGAGELFFGEGSRLTVL.